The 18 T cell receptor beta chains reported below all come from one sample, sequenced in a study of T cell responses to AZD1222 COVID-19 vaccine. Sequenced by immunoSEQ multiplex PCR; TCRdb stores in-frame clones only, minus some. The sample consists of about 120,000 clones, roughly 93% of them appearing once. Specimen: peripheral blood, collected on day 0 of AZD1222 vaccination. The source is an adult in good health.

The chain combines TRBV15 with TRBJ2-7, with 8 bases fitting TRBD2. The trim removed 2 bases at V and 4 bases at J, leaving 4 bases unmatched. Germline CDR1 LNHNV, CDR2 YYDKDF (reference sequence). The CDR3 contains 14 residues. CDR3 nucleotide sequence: TGTGCCACCAGCAGATCCGGGAGGGCTTACGAGCAGTACTTC. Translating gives CATSRSGRAYEQYF.

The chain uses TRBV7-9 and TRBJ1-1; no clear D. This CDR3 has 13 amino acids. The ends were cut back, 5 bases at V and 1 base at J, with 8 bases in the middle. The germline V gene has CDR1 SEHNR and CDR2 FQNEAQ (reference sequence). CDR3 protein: CASSPTTNTEAFF. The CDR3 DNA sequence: TGTGCCAGCAGCCCGACTACGAACACTGAAGCTTTCTTT. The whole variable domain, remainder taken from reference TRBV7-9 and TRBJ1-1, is DTGVSQNPRHKITKRGQNVTFRCDPISEHNRLYWYRQTLGQGPEFLTYFQNEAQLEKSRLLSDRFSAERPKGSFSTLEIQRTEQGDSAMYLCASSPTTNTEAFFGQGTRLTVV.

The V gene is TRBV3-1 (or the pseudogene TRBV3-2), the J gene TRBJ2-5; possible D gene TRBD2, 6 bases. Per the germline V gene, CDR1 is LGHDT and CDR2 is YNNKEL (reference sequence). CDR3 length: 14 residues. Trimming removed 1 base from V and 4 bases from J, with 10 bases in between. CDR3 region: CASSQGLVGETQYF. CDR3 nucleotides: TGTGCCAGCAGCCAAGGACTAGTCGGAGAGACCCAGTACTTC.

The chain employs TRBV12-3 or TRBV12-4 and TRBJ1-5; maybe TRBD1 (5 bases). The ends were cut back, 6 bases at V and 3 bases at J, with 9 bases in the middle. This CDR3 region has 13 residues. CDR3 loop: CASRRGDNQPQHF. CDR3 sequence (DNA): TGTGCCAGCAGGAGGGGAGACAATCAGCCCCAGCATTTT.

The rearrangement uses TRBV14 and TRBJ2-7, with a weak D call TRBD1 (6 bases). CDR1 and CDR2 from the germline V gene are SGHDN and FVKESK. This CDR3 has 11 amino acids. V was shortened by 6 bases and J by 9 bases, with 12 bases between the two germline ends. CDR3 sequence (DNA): TGTGCCAGCAGTCAGGGGACCACGCAGTACTTC. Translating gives CASSQGTTQYF.

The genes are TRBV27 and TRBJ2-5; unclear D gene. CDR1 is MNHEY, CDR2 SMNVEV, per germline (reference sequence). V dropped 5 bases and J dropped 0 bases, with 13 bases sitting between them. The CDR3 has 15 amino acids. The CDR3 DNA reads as TGTGCCAGCAGTCGGACGGGCGTGTACCAAGAGACCCAGTACTTC. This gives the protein CASSRTGVYQETQYF.

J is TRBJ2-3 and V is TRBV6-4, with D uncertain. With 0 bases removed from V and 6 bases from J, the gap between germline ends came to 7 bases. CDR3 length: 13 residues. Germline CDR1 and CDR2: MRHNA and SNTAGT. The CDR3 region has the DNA TGTGCCAGCAGTGACTCAAGTCACGATACGCAGTATTTT. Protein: CASSDSSHDTQYF.

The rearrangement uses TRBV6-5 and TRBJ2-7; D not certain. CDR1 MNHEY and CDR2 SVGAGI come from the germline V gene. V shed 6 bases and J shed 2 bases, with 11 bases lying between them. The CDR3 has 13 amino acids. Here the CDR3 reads CASRGPPAYEQYF. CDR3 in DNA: TGTGCCAGCAGAGGGCCCCCGGCCTACGAGCAGTACTTC.

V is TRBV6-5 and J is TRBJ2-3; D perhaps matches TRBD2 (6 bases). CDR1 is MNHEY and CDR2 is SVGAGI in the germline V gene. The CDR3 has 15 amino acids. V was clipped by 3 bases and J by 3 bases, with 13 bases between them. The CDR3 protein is CASSYSRRGTDTQYF. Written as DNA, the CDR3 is TGTGCCAGCAGTTATAGCAGGAGGGGTACAGATACGCAGTATTTT.

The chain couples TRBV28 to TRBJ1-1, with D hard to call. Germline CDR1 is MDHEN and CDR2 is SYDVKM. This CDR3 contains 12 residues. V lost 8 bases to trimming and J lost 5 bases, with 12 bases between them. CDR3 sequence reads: CASVRVGTEAFF. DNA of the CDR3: TGTGCCAGCGTGAGGGTCGGGACTGAAGCTTTCTTT.

CDR3 nucleotides: TGTGCCTGGACCACACCGGGTGACTATGGCTACACCTTC. Encoded protein: CAWTTPGDYGYTF. This rearrangement joins TRBV30 to TRBJ1-2; no clear D. The CDR3 runs to 13 residues. Per germline, CDR1 GTSNPN and CDR2 SVGIG (reference sequence). Trimming took off 4 bases at V and 3 bases at J, with 12 bases between the two ends.

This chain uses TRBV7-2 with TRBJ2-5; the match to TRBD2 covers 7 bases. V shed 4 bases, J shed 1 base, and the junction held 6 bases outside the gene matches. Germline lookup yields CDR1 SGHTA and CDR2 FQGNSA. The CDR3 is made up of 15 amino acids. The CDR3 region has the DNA TGTGCCAGCAGCTATCCAGCGGGGATCCAAGAGACCCAGTACTTC. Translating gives CASSYPAGIQETQYF. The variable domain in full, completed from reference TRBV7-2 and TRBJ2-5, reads GAGVSQSPSNKVTEKGKDVELRCDPISGHTALYWYRQSLGQGLEFLIYFQGNSAPDKSGLPSDRFSAERTGGSVSTLTIQRTQQEDSAVYLCASSYPAGIQETQYFGPGTRLLVL.

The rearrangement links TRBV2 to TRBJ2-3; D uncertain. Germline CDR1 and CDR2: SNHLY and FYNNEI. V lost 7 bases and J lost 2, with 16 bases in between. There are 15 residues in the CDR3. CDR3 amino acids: CASTIYRRTTDTQYF. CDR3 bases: TGTGCCAGCACCATTTATAGGCGCACCACAGATACGCAGTATTTT.

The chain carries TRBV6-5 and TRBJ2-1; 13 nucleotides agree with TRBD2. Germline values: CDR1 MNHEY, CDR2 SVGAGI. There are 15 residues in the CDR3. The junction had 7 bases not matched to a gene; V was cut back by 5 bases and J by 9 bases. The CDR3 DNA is TGTGCCAGCAGTCCCGGACTAGCGGGAGTGAGTGAGCAGTTCTTC. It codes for CASSPGLAGVSEQFF.

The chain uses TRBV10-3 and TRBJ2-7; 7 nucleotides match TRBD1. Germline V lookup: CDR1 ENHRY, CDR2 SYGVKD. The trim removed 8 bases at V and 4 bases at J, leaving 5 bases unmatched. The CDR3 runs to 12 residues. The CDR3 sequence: CAIGQVAYEQYF. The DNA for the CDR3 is TGTGCCATCGGACAGGTTGCTTACGAGCAGTACTTC.

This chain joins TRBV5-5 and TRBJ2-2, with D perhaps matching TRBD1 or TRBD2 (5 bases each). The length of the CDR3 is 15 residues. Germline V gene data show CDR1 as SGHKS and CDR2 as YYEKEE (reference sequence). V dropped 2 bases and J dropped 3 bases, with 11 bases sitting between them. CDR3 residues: CASSFGAFDTGELFF. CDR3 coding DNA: TGTGCCAGCAGCTTCGGGGCCTTTGACACCGGGGAGCTGTTTTTT.

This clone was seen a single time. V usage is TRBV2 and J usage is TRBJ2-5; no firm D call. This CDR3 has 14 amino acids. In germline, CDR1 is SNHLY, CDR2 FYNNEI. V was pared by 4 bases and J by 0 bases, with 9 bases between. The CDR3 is CASSVEVYQETQYF. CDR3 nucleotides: TGTGCCAGCAGTGTAGAGGTGTACCAAGAGACCCAGTACTTC.

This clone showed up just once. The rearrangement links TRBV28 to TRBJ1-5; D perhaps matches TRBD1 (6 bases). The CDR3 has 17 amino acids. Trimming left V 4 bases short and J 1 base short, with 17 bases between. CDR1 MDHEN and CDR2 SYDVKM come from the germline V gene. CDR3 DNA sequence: TGTGCCAGCAGTTCCTCCCCCCGGACAGCCAGCAATCAGCCCCAGCATTTT. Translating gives CASSSSPRTASNQPQHF. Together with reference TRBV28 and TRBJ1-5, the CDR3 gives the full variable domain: DVKVTQSSRYLVKRTGEKVFLECVQDMDHENMFWYRQDPGLGLRLIYFSYDVKMKEKGDIPEGYSVSREKKERFSLILESASTNQTSMYLCASSSSPRTASNQPQHFGDGTRLSIL.